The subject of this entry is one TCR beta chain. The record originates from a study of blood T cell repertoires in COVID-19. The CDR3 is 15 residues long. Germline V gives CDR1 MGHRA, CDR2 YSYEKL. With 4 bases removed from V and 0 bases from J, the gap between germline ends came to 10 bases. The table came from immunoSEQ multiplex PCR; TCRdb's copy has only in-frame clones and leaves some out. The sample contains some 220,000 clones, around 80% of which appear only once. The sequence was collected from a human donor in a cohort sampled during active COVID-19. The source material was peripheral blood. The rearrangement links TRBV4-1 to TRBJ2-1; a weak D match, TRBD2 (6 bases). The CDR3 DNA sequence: TGCGCCAGCAGCCGAGTAGCGGACTCCTACAATGAGCAGTTCTTC. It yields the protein CASSRVADSYNEQFF.